This T cell receptor beta chain is drawn from a study of beta chain features in type 1 diabetes. V dropped 0 bases and J dropped 4 bases, with 8 bases sitting between them. The germline gives CDR1 SGHTA, CDR2 FQGNSA. This CDR3 has 14 amino acids. The isolated RNA, all of it, was reverse transcribed, so expressed TCRB transcripts were what got sequenced. Produced via immunoSEQ multiplex PCR; TCRdb's table is partial and in-frame only. The data show roughly 450,000 clones, with roughly an eighth seen just once and 0.035% to 0.05% held by the top ten. This clone was seen only a few times. The sample taken for sequencing was naive CD4+ T cells from blood. The chain couples TRBV7-2 to TRBJ2-3, with D unclear. The receptor was isolated from a woman younger than 30 in good health. CDR3 amino acids: CASSLASHSDTQYF. The CDR3 nucleotides are TGTGCCAGCAGCTTAGCGTCTCATTCAGATACGCAGTATTTT.